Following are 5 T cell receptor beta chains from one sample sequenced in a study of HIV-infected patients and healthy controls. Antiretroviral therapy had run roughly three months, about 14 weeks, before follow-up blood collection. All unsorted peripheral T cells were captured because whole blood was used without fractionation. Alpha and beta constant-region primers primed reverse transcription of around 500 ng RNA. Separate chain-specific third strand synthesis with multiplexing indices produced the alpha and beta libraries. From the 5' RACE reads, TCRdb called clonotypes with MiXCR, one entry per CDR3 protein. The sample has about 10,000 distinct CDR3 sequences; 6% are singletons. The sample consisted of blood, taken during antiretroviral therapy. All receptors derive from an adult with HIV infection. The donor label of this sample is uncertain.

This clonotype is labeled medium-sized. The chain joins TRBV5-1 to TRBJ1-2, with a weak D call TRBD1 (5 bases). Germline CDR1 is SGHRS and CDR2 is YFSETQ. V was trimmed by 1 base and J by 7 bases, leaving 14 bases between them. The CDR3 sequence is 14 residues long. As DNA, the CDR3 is TGCGCCAGCAGCTTGTCGGCGGGGGTCCCTGGCTACACCTTC. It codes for CASSLSAGVPGYTF.

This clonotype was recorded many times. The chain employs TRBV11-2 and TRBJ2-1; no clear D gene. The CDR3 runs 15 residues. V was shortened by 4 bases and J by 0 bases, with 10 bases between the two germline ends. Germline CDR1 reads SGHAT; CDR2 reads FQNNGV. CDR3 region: CASSSPRRSYNEQFF. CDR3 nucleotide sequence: TGTGCCAGCAGCTCCCCCCGACGCTCCTACAATGAGCAGTTCTTC.

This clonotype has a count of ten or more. CDR3 sequence reads: CSVKGTTNEQFF. The CDR3 coding sequence is TGCAGCGTTAAGGGGACTACCAATGAGCAGTTCTTC. The gene calls are TRBV29-1 and TRBJ2-1, with TRBD2 matching over 7 bases. Trimming removed 5 bases from V and 6 bases from J; junction bases left unmatched: 4. Germline values: CDR1 SQVTM, CDR2 ANQGSEA. This CDR3 is 12 amino acids long.

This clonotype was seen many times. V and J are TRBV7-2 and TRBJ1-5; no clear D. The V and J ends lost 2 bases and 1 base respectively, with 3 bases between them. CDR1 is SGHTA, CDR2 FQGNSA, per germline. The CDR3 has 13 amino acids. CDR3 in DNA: TGTGCCAGCAGCTTATCGAGCAATCAGCCCCAGCATTTT. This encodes CASSLSSNQPQHF.

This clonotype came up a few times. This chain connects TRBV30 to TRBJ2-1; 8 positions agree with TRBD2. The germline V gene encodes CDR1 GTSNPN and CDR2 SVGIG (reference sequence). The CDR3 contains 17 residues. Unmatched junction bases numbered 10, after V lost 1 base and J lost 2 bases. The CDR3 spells CAWSAGGGGWTYNEQFF. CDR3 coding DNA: TGTGCCTGGAGTGCAGGCGGCGGGGGGTGGACCTACAATGAGCAGTTCTTC.